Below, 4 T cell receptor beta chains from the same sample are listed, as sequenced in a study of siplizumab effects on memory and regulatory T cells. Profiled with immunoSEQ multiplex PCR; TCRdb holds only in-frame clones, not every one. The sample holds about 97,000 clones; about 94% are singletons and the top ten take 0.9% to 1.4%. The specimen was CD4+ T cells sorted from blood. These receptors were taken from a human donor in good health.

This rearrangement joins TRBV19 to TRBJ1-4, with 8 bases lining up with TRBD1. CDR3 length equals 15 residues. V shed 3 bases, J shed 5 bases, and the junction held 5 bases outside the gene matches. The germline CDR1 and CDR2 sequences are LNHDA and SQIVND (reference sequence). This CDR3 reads CASSIVRGRNEKLFF. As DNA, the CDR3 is TGTGCCAGTAGTATCGTCAGGGGGCGAAATGAAAAACTGTTTTTT.

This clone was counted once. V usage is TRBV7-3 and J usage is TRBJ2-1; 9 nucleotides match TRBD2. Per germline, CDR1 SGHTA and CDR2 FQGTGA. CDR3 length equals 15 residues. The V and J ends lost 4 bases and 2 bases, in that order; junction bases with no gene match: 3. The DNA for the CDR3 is TGTGCCAGCAGCTCCGGGACTAGCACCTACAATGAGCAGTTCTTC. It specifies CASSSGTSTYNEQFF.

DNA for the CDR3: TGTGCCAGCAGTCAGCCGCAGGGGGTATCTACGCAGTATTTT. This encodes CASSQPQGVSTQYF. This rearrangement joins TRBV28 to TRBJ2-3; 7 bases match TRBD1. With V trimmed by 5 bases and J by 8 bases, 10 bases remained unmatched. Germline values: CDR1 MDHEN, CDR2 SYDVKM. CDR3 length: 14 residues. Combining the CDR3 with reference TRBV28 and TRBJ2-3 gives the whole variable domain DVKVTQSSRYLVKRTGEKVFLECVQDMDHENMFWYRQDPGLGLRLIYFSYDVKMKEKGDIPEGYSVSREKKERFSLILESASTNQTSMYLCASSQPQGVSTQYFGPGTRLTVL.

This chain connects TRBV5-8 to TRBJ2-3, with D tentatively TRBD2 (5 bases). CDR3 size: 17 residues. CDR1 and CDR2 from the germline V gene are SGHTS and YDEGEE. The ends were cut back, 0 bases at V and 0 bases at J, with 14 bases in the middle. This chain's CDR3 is CASSLVGGTASTDTQYF. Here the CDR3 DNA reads TGTGCCAGCAGCTTGGTTGGAGGAACGGCTAGCACAGATACGCAGTATTTT. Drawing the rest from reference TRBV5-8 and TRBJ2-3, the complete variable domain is EAGVTQSPTHLIKTRGQQATLRCSPISGHTSVYWYQQALGLGLQFLLWYDEGEERNRGNFPPRFSGRQFPNYSSELNVNALELEDSALYLCASSLVGGTASTDTQYFGPGTRLTVL.